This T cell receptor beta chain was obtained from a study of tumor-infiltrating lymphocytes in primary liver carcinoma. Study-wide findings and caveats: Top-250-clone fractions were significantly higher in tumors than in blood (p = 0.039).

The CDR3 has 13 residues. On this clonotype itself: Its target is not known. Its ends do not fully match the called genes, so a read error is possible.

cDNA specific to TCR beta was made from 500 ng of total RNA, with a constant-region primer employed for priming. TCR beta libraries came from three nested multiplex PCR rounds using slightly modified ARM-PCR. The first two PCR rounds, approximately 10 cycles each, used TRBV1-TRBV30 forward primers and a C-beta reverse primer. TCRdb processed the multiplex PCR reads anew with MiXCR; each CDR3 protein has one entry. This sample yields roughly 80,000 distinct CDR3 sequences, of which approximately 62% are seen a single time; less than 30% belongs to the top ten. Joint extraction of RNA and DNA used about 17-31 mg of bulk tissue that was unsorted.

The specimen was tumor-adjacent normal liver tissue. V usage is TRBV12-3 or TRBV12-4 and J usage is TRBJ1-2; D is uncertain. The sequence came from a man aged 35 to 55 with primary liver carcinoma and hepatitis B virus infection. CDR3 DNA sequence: TGTGCCAGCAGTTTGGACGGCGACTATGGCTGCACCTTC. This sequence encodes CASSLDGDYGCTF.